This T cell receptor beta chain stems from a study of blood T cell repertoires in COVID-19. Trimming shortened V by 5 bases and J by 1 base, and 18 bases separated the two germline ends. The length of the CDR3 is 17 residues. CDR1 is MNHEY, CDR2 SMNVEV, per germline (reference sequence). As originally analysed: Scientists estimated how many nucleated cells there were by amplifying reference gene primers. Only in-frame clones appear in the TCRdb table, and some are missing; sequencing was by immunoSEQ multiplex PCR. V and J calls and clone size are given by that table; D and trimming were obtained from the DNA. Here the sample spans 250,000 to 300,000 clones, about 86% being singletons.

This chain uses TRBV27 with TRBJ1-5; weak D call: TRBD1 (5 bases). This sequence was found in a woman aged 70-85 years with COVID-19, enrolled during active disease. Material for sequencing was peripheral blood. CDR3 DNA: TGTGCCAGCAGTCCACTCGGAGCGGGGGGGAGCAATCAGCCCCAGCATTTT. Protein: CASSPLGAGGSNQPQHF.